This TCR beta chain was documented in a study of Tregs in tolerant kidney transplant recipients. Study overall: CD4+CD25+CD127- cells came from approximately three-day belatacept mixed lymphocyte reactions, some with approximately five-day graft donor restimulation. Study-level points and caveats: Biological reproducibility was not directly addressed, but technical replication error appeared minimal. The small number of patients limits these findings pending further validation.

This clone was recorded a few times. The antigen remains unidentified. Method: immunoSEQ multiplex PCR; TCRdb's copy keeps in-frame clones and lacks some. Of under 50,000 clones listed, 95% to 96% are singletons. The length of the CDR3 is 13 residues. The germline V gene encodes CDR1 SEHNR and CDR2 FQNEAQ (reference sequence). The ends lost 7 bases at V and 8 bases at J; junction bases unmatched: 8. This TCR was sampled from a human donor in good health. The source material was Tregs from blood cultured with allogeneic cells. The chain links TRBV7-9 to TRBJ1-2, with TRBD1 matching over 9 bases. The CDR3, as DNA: TGTGCCAGCATGGCGGGACAGGGTTACGGCTACACCTTC. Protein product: CASMAGQGYGYTF.